These 9 T cell receptor beta chains share one sample of origin, sequenced in a study of T cell responses to AZD1222 COVID-19 vaccine (TCRdb year 2021). The library was obtained by the immunoSEQ multiplex PCR assay. What TCRdb holds here is the immuneACCESS table cut down to in-frame rearrangements. Part of the clones is not present; checked against another copy, under half of the missing clones reflect an unresolved V gene, and the others are unexplained. The sample table contains 150,000 to 200,000 clones; only one count was recorded for nearly 95% of them. Together, the top ten hold 2.3% of the sample. The time point label here, explained by the study, means: baseline before first vaccination. The sequences come from peripheral blood, collected on day 0 of AZD1222 vaccination. The receptors shown here come from an adult in good health.

V is TRBV6-2 or TRBV6-3 and J is TRBJ1-1; D is uncertain. The germline CDR1 and CDR2 sequences are MNHEY and SVGEGT. CDR3 length: 14 amino acids. V was shortened by 0 bases and J by 4 bases, with 9 bases between the two germline ends. The CDR3 region has the DNA TGTGCCAGCAGTTACTCGATGGGCTTCACTGAAGCTTTCTTT. Translating gives CASSYSMGFTEAFF.

CDR3: CASSVDRGRFGEQYF. The CDR3 nucleotides read TGCGCCAGCAGTGTTGATAGGGGGCGATTCGGCGAGCAGTACTTC. This chain connects TRBV10-1 to TRBJ2-7; 7 nucleotides align to TRBD1. With V trimmed by 4 bases and J by 6 bases, 12 bases remained unmatched. The CDR3 is made up of 15 amino acids. Per the germline V gene, CDR1 is WNHNN and CDR2 is SYGVQD (reference sequence).

The V and J genes are TRBV30 and TRBJ2-1; 12 bases map to TRBD2. The CDR3 has 14 residues. The J segment lost 16 bases and the V segment lost 5 bases, leaving 15 bases of the junction unmatched. The germline V gene has CDR1 GTSNPN and CDR2 SVGIG (reference sequence). In DNA form, the CDR3 reads TGTGCCTGGGACAGGACTAGCGGGACAGAGAGGTATTTCTTC. Translating gives CAWDRTSGTERYFF.

This chain connects TRBV9 to TRBJ2-3; tentative D call: TRBD2 (5 bases). The V and J ends lost 2 bases and 2 bases respectively, with 18 bases between them. The CDR3 is 17 amino acids. Germline values: CDR1 SGDLS, CDR2 YYNGEE. CDR3 sequence: CASSVPGEDPVTDTQYF. DNA of the CDR3: TGTGCCAGCAGCGTCCCCGGGGAAGACCCCGTCACAGATACGCAGTATTTT.

In nucleotides, the CDR3 is TGTGCCAGCAGCGCCACCGGGACTAGCGGCACAGATACGCAGTATTTT. It specifies CASSATGTSGTDTQYF. The V call is TRBV9, the J call TRBJ2-3, with 10 nucleotides matching TRBD2. CDR3 size: 16 residues. With V trimmed by 3 bases and J by 1 base, 5 bases remained unmatched. CDR1 SGDLS and CDR2 YYNGEE come from the germline V gene.

This chain uses TRBV5-1 with TRBJ1-6; no reliable D call. The germline V and J ends were trimmed by 0 bases and 4 bases, with 8 bases remaining between them. The CDR3 extends over 15 amino acids. Per the germline V gene, CDR1 is SGHRS and CDR2 is YFSETQ. The CDR3 DNA reads TGCGCCAGCAGCTTGGAAAGGCTATATAATTCACCCCTCCACTTT. Translation gives CASSLERLYNSPLHF. Filled out from reference TRBV5-1 and TRBJ1-6, the complete variable domain reads KAGVTQTPRYLIKTRGQQVTLSCSPISGHRSVSWYQQTPGQGLQFLFEYFSETQRNKGNFPGRFSGRQFSNSRSEMNVSTLELGDSALYLCASSLERLYNSPLHFGNGTRLTVT.

The chain uses TRBV5-1 and TRBJ2-1, with 11 bases matching TRBD2. V lost 4 bases and J lost 8; bases outside the gene matches: 14. Germline-derived CDR1 and CDR2 are SGHRS and YFSETQ. The CDR3 covers 17 residues. The CDR3 is CASSPGTSGRVTYEQFF. The CDR3 DNA sequence: TGCGCCAGCAGCCCAGGAACTAGCGGGAGAGTCACCTATGAGCAGTTCTTC.

The CDR3 is CASRATGWPNTEAFF. Here the CDR3 DNA reads TGTGCCAGCAGGGCGACAGGCTGGCCGAACACTGAAGCTTTCTTT. V gene TRBV5-5 combines with J gene TRBJ1-1, with a weak D call TRBD1 (6 bases). V lost 5 bases to trimming and J lost 1 base, with 15 bases between them. CDR3 size: 15 residues. The germline V gene has CDR1 SGHKS and CDR2 YYEKEE (reference sequence).

The rearrangement links TRBV6-5 to TRBJ2-2; D may be TRBD2 (6 bases). CDR1 and CDR2 (germline): MNHEY, SVGAGI. This CDR3 is 15 amino acids long. V lost 6 bases to trimming and J lost 1 base, with 12 bases between them. CDR3 amino acids: CASRTGTWNTGELFF. As DNA, the CDR3 is TGTGCCAGCAGAACCGGGACTTGGAACACCGGGGAGCTGTTTTTT.